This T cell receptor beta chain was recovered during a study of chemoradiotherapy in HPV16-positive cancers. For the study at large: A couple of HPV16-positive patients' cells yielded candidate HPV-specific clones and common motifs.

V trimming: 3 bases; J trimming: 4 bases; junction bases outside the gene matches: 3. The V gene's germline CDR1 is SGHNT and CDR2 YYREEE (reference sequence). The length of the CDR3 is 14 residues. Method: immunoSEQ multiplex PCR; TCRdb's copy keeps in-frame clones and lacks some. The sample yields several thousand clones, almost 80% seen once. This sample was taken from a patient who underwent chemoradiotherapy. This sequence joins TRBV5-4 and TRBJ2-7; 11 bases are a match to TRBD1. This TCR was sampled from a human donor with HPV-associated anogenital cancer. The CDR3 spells CASSYGTGGYEQYF. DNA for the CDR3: TGTGCCAGCAGCTATGGGACAGGGGGGTACGAGCAGTACTTC.